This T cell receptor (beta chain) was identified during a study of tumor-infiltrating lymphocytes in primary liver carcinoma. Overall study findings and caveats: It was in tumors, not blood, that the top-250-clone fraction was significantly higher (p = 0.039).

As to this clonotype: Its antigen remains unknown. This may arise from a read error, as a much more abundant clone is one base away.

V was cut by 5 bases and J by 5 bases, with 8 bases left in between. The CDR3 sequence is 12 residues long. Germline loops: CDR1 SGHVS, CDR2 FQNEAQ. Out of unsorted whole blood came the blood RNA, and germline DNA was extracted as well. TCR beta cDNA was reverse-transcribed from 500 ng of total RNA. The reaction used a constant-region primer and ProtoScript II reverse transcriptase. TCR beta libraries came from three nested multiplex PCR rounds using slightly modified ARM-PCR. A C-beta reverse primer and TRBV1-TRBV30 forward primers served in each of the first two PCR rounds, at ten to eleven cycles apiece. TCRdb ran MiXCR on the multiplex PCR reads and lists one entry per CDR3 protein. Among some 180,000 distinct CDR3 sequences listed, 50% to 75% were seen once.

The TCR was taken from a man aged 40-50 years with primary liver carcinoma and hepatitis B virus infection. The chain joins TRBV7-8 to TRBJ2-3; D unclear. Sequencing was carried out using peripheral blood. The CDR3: CASSTPLDTQYF. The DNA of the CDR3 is TGTGCCAGCAGCACTCCCTTAGATACGCAGTATTTT.